Below, 16 T cell receptor beta chains from the same sample are listed, as sequenced in a study of shared clonotypes between healthy human individuals. The assay was immunoSEQ multiplex PCR, and TCRdb's table has in-frame clones only and misses some. The table includes about 1 million clones, approximately 76% detected once. Sequenced sample: memory CD4+ T cells sorted from blood. Described subset: CD45RA-negative fraction. The receptors shown here come from a man younger than 35 in good health.

In its sample, this clone was seen a few times. V and J are TRBV7-2 and TRBJ2-3; D is perhaps TRBD2 (6 bases). Trimming stripped 4 bases from V and 0 bases from J, with 11 bases between. The CDR3 loop spans 15 amino acids. Germline CDR1 and CDR2: SGHTA and FQGNSA. The CDR3 loop reads CASSSNSGSTDTQYF. The DNA for the CDR3 is TGTGCCAGCAGCTCAAATAGCGGTAGCACAGATACGCAGTATTTT.

V gene TRBV4-3 combines with J gene TRBJ1-2; no definite D call. CDR3 length equals 14 residues. V was pared by 0 bases and J by 2 bases, with 7 bases between. Germline assignment: CDR1 LGHNA and CDR2 YSLEER. As DNA, the CDR3 is TGCGCCAGCAGCCAAGATCTTAGCAACTATGGCTACACCTTC. This gives the protein CASSQDLSNYGYTF.

The V and J genes are TRBV30 and TRBJ1-2; unclear D gene. This CDR3 is built from 12 residues. V shed 1 base and J shed 4 bases, with 7 bases lying between them. Looked up from germline, CDR1 is GTSNPN and CDR2 is SVGIG (reference sequence). CDR3 sequence: CAWSDKGYGYTF. In DNA form, the CDR3 reads TGTGCCTGGAGTGACAAGGGCTATGGCTACACCTTC.

The V call is TRBV19, the J call TRBJ1-4, with 9 bases lining up with TRBD1. The CDR3 extends over 15 amino acids. With 7 bases clipped from V and 4 bases from J, the junction kept 7 bases outside the gene matches. Germline CDR1 reads LNHDA; CDR2 reads SQIVND (reference sequence). CDR3 residues: CASTRGQGLNEKLFF. The DNA of the CDR3 is TGTGCCAGTACGAGGGGACAGGGACTTAATGAAAAACTGTTTTTT. The variable domain in full, with the rest retrieved from reference TRBV19 and TRBJ1-4, is DGGITQSPKYLFRKEGQNVTLSCEQNLNHDAMYWYRQDPGQGLRLIYYSQIVNDFQKGDIAEGYSVSREKKESFPLTVTSAQKNPTAFYLCASTRGQGLNEKLFFGSGTQLSVL.

The chain employs TRBV19 and TRBJ1-3, with D possibly matching TRBD1 (5 bases). CDR1 is LNHDA and CDR2 is SQIVND in the germline V gene (reference sequence). Trimming stripped 6 bases from V and 4 bases from J, with 13 bases between. This CDR3 has 14 amino acids. The CDR3 DNA reads as TGTGCCAGTAGCAACCCGGGGGACGGAAACACCATATATTTT. Amino acids: CASSNPGDGNTIYF.

The V gene is TRBV30, the J gene TRBJ2-1; 10 bases match TRBD2. The CDR3 length is 12 residues. The germline gives CDR1 GTSNPN, CDR2 SVGIG (reference sequence). J was trimmed by 14 bases and V by 2 bases; bases with no gene match: 6. CDR3 amino acids: CAWSSLAGLEFF. The CDR3 DNA reads as TGTGCCTGGAGTTCACTAGCGGGGTTGGAGTTCTTC.

This clone occurred once. This chain links TRBV2 with TRBJ2-5, with 10 bases that match TRBD2. V dropped 1 base and J dropped 4; count of bases not matched to a gene: 9. CDR1 and CDR2 (germline): SNHLY, FYNNEI. The CDR3 runs 17 residues. DNA of the CDR3: TGTGCCAGCAGTGAAGGGGGAGCGGGGGGGCCCGGAGAGACCCAGTACTTC. It codes for CASSEGGAGGPGETQYF.

This rearrangement joins TRBV4-3 to TRBJ2-3, with 7 nucleotides matching TRBD2. Germline values: CDR1 LGHNA, CDR2 YSLEER. This CDR3 spans 17 amino acids. The V and J ends lost 4 bases and 0 bases, in that order; junction bases with no gene match: 10. CDR3 region: CASSPLPSGPSTDTQYF. The CDR3 DNA is TGCGCCAGCAGCCCTCTTCCTAGCGGCCCAAGCACAGATACGCAGTATTTT.

CDR3 residues: CASSQVQAGGYGYTF. The CDR3 coding sequence is TGCGCCAGCAGCCAAGTCCAAGCAGGGGGCTATGGCTACACCTTC. This chain connects TRBV4-3 to TRBJ1-2; 7 nucleotides align to TRBD1. V gave up 1 base and J gave up 4 bases; unmatched junction bases: 6. This CDR3 is 15 amino acids long. Per the germline V gene, CDR1 is LGHNA and CDR2 is YSLEER.

Concerning this clone: At the DNA level, this CDR3 is encoded by other sequences in the same sample as well. The chain carries TRBV2 and TRBJ1-2, with D possibly being TRBD1 (6 bases). The germline V gene encodes CDR1 SNHLY and CDR2 FYNNEI. The CDR3 sequence is 13 residues long. Deletions cut 8 bases from V and 2 bases from J, with 12 bases between. The CDR3 coding sequence is TGTGCCAGCCGGGGTCAGGGGAACTATGGCTACACCTTC. Its protein product is CASRGQGNYGYTF.

The chain carries TRBV9 and TRBJ1-2; TRBD1 might be the D (6 bases). The V end was cut by 3 bases, the J end by 13 bases, with 16 bases between. The CDR3 extends over 12 amino acids. CDR1 is SGDLS, CDR2 YYNGEE, per germline. CDR3 DNA: TGTGCCAGCAGCGCGTCGCCGGGGGCCTTCACCTTC. It translates to CASSASPGAFTF. The full variable domain, rest sourced from reference TRBV9 and TRBJ1-2, is DSGVTQTPKHLITATGQRVTLRCSPRSGDLSVYWYQQSLDQGLQFLIQYYNGEERAKGNILERFSAQQFPDLHSELNLSSLELGDSALYFCASSASPGAFTFGSGTRLTVV.

The rearrangement uses TRBV9 and TRBJ1-1; D perhaps matches TRBD1 (5 bases). The CDR3 sequence is 14 residues long. V gave up 4 bases and J gave up 5 bases, with 15 bases separating them. Germline loops: CDR1 SGDLS, CDR2 YYNGEE. The CDR3 DNA reads TGTGCCAGCAGCTCCCAGACAGTGGGGACTGAAGCTTTCTTT. Its protein product is CASSSQTVGTEAFF. The whole variable domain, remainder taken from reference TRBV9 and TRBJ1-1, is DSGVTQTPKHLITATGQRVTLRCSPRSGDLSVYWYQQSLDQGLQFLIQYYNGEERAKGNILERFSAQQFPDLHSELNLSSLELGDSALYFCASSSQTVGTEAFFGQGTRLTVV.

J is TRBJ2-5 and V is TRBV5-4; 10 bases align to TRBD2. V lost 3 bases and J lost 7; bases outside the gene matches: 12. CDR1 is SGHNT, CDR2 YYREEE, per germline (reference sequence). The CDR3 spans 16 residues. CDR3 protein: CASSSIAGGFSGTQYF. As DNA, the CDR3 is TGTGCCAGCAGCTCAATAGCGGGGGGTTTCTCGGGGACCCAGTACTTC.

The rearrangement uses TRBV2 and TRBJ1-6; 7 bases match TRBD1. Germline-derived CDR1 and CDR2 are SNHLY and FYNNEI. The CDR3 runs 16 residues. V lost 9 bases, J lost 4 bases, and 12 bases stayed unmatched. The CDR3 region is CASKLLQGSYNSPLHF. CDR3 DNA sequence: TGTGCCAGTAAACTATTACAGGGGTCTTATAATTCACCCCTCCACTTT.

The rearrangement uses TRBV5-4 and TRBJ2-7; D may correspond to TRBD1 or TRBD2 (5 bases each). V was shortened by 3 bases and J by 0 bases, with 13 bases between the two germline ends. Germline V gene data show CDR1 as SGHNT and CDR2 as YYREEE (reference sequence). The CDR3 length is 15 residues. The CDR3 DNA reads as TGTGCCAGCAGCTGGGGGAAAGGGATCTCCTACGAGCAGTACTTC. Translating gives CASSWGKGISYEQYF.

This chain links TRBV5-1 with TRBJ1-1, with no clear D. This CDR3 comprises 14 residues. Germline V gene sequence: CDR1 SGHRS, CDR2 YFSETQ. V lost 2 bases and J 0 bases, leaving 8 bases between the germline ends. The CDR3 region is CASSLDLLNTEAFF. The CDR3 DNA sequence: TGCGCCAGCAGCTTAGACCTCCTGAACACTGAAGCTTTCTTT.